This is a list of T cell receptor beta chains from one sample in a study of T cell repertoires in cytomegalovirus infection. MiXCR, run by TCRdb on the reads, gives a single entry per CDR3 protein. The table lists some 440,000 distinct CDR3 sequences, about 33% of them singletons. The specimen was PBMCs. The receptor source for this set is a human donor in good health (CMV status not recorded). Some clones in this sample may be carry-over from other donors' samples. Both conserved end residues are part of each CDR3. A D gene is named only where the DNA matches it firmly. Not every row has a clone size; where given, it reads once, few, many or a size class.

>.|TRBV5-1|TRBJ2-3|.
CASRRDGPTDTQYF
TGCGCCAGCAGAAGGGACGGGCCTACAGATACGCAGTATTTT
>TRBD1|TRBV7-6|TRBJ2-3|few
CASSFTGVDHTQYF
TGTGCCAGCAGTTTTACAGGGGTTGATCATACGCAGTATTTT
>TRBD1|TRBV5-8|TRBJ1-4|.
CASSPDRGRVGNEKLFF
TGTGCCAGCAGTCCGGACAGGGGACGGGTCGGAAATGAAAAACTGTTTTTT
>.|TRBV6-5|TRBJ2-5|.
CASSSIGRERETQYF
TGTGCCAGCAGTTCGATCGGAAGGGAAAGAGAGACCCAGTACTTC
>.|TRBV12-3/TRBV12-4|TRBJ2-1|many
CASSSLLGNEQFF
TGTGCCAGCAGCTCTCTTCTCGGCAATGAGCAGTTCTTC
>TRBD1|TRBV5-1|TRBJ1-2|.
CASSWTGSYGYTF
TGCGCCAGCAGCTGGACAGGGTCGTATGGCTACACCTTC
>.|TRBV20-1|TRBJ1-2|few
CSASQATNYGYTF
TGCAGTGCTAGCCAGGCAACTAACTATGGCTACACCTTC
>TRBD2|TRBV19|TRBJ2-3|.
CASSIARSGGSTDTQYF
TGTGCCAGTAGTATAGCCCGGTCGGGGGGATCCACAGATACGCAGTATTTT
>.|TRBV7-9|TRBJ2-1|many
CASSHDTYNEQFF
TGTGCCAGCAGCCACGACACGTACAATGAGCAGTTCTTC
>.|TRBV6-1|TRBJ1-1|.
CASSVGQSTEALF
TGTGCCAGCAGTGTAGGACAGAGCACTGAAGCTTTATTT
>TRBD2|TRBV7-8|TRBJ2-3|many
CASSFMRGTTDTQYF
TGTGCCAGCAGCTTCATGCGGGGGACCACAGATACGCAGTATTTT
>.|TRBV7-9|TRBJ1-5|many
CASSSPGARGNQPQHF
TGTGCCAGCAGCTCTCCCGGGGCTAGGGGTAATCAGCCCCAGCATTTT
>.|TRBV7-9|TRBJ2-3|.
CASSLRGSSTDTQYF
TGTGCCAGCAGCTTAAGAGGGAGCAGCACAGATACGCAGTATTTT
>TRBD1|TRBV27|TRBJ2-2|few
CASGRGQGATGELFF
TGTGCCAGCGGTAGGGGACAGGGGGCTACCGGGGAGCTGTTTTTT
>TRBD1|TRBV4-1|TRBJ1-1|many
CASSSRQGGTEAFF
TGCGCCAGCAGCTCCCGACAGGGCGGGACTGAAGCTTTCTTT
>TRBD2|TRBV11-2|TRBJ2-5|.
CASSWTGLAAQETQYF
TGTGCCAGCAGCTGGACGGGACTAGCGGCGCAAGAGACCCAGTACTTC
>TRBD1|TRBV5-5|TRBJ1-5|few
CASSLGTGTWNQPQHF
TGTGCCAGCAGCCTGGGGACAGGGACATGGAATCAGCCCCAGCATTTT
>.|TRBV5-6|TRBJ1-5|.
CASSPRSGRSNQPQHF
TGTGCCAGCAGCCCTAGGTCAGGTCGCAGCAATCAGCCCCAGCATTTT
>.|TRBV27|TRBJ1-1|.
CASSLSFQGEAFF
TGTGCCAGCAGTTTATCTTTCCAGGGAGAAGCTTTCTTT
>.|TRBV29-1|TRBJ2-3|.
CRAVVGNTDTQYF
TGCAGGGCCGTGGTGGGCAACACAGATACGCAGTATTTT
>TRBD2|TRBV7-8|TRBJ2-3|.
CASSLGRGVGDTQYF
TGTGCCAGCAGCTTAGGGCGGGGGGTTGGAGATACGCAGTATTTT
>.|TRBV2|TRBJ2-7|.
CASSDWQVSSYEQYF
TGTGCCAGCAGTGATTGGCAGGTCAGCTCCTACGAGCAGTACTTC
>TRBD1|TRBV2|TRBJ1-5|.
CASTRQGNSNQPQHF
TGTGCCAGCACCCGACAGGGGAATAGCAATCAGCCCCAGCATTTT
>.|TRBV19|TRBJ1-2|.
CASRRAQRDGYTF
TGTGCCAGTAGAAGGGCCCAAAGGGATGGCTACACCTTC
>TRBD1|TRBV7-2|TRBJ2-3|many
CASSRDRTSTDTQYF
TGTGCCAGCAGCCGGGACAGGACTAGCACAGATACGCAGTATTTT
>.|TRBV7-2|TRBJ2-3|few
CASSYTRRGVADTQYF
TGTGCCAGCAGCTATACTAGGCGGGGAGTGGCAGATACGCAGTATTTT
>TRBD2|TRBV4-1|TRBJ2-7|few
CASSHGGGPGTPYEQYF
TGCGCCAGCAGCCATGGCGGGGGACCGGGGACCCCCTACGAGCAGTACTTC
>TRBD1|TRBV29-1|TRBJ2-7|.
CSIQQGAAYEQYF
TGCAGCATTCAACAGGGGGCTGCCTATGAGCAGTACTTC
>.|TRBV15|TRBJ2-5|few
CATSRDPQGGETQYF
TGTGCCACCAGCAGAGATCCCCAGGGCGGAGAGACCCAGTACTTC
>TRBD1|TRBV5-5|TRBJ1-2|.
CASSLVRGPAYGYTF
TGTGCCAGCAGCTTGGTCAGGGGGCCTGCCTATGGCTACACCTTC
>.|TRBV28|TRBJ1-3|many
CASSQGRGAENTIYF
TGTGCCAGCAGCCAAGGTCGGGGGGCTGAAAACACCATATATTTT
>TRBD1|TRBV12-3/TRBV12-4|TRBJ1-5|many
CASSPHRGSNQPQHF
TGTGCCAGCAGCCCTCACAGGGGGAGCAATCAGCCCCAGCATTTT
>.|TRBV4-1|TRBJ1-5|.
CASSQEWGLNQPQHF
TGCGCCAGCAGCCAAGAATGGGGCCTTAATCAGCCCCAGCATTTT
>.|TRBV11-2|TRBJ1-5|few
CASSLGGSHQPQHF
TGTGCCAGCAGCTTAGGGGGTTCCCATCAGCCCCAGCATTTT
>.|TRBV12-3/TRBV12-4|TRBJ1-1|.
CASSFQGSVTEAFF
TGTGCCAGCAGTTTTCAGGGATCCGTCACTGAAGCTTTCTTT
>.|TRBV6-6|TRBJ2-1|few
CASSPPPGRNEQFF
TGTGCCAGCAGTCCACCCCCGGGGCGAAATGAGCAGTTCTTC
>.|TRBV11-2|TRBJ1-3|few
CASRINQGNSGNTIYF
TGTGCCAGCAGGATAAATCAGGGGAACTCTGGAAACACCATATATTTT
>.|TRBV28|TRBJ2-7|.
CASSPVGGALYEQYF
TGTGCCAGCAGCCCGGTAGGGGGGGCTCTCTACGAGCAGTACTTC
>.|TRBV20-1|TRBJ2-4|.
CSARWPGYKNIQYF
TGCAGTGCTCGCTGGCCGGGATACAAAAACATTCAGTACTTC
>.|TRBV7-6|TRBJ2-7|.
CASSFRATSSYEQYF
TGTGCCAGCAGCTTCCGGGCCACAAGCTCCTACGAGCAGTACTTC
>TRBD2|TRBV5-1|TRBJ2-1|few
CASNFGLGTYNEQFF
TGCGCCAGCAACTTCGGACTAGGGACCTACAATGAGCAGTTCTTC
>.|TRBV7-9|TRBJ2-1|.
CASSPKLGRTYNEQFF
TGTGCCAGCAGCCCAAAGCTGGGACGGACGTACAATGAGCAGTTCTTC
>TRBD1|TRBV6-1|TRBJ2-1|.
CASILGTAYNEQFF
TGTGCCAGCATCCTCGGGACAGCTTACAATGAGCAGTTCTTC
>.|TRBV12-3/TRBV12-4|TRBJ1-3|few
CASSLGPSSGNTIYF
TGTGCCAGCAGTTTGGGACCGAGCTCTGGAAACACCATATATTTT
>.|TRBV10-3|TRBJ2-7|.
CAISERDEQYF
TGTGCCATCAGTGAAAGGGACGAGCAGTACTTC
>.|TRBV29-1|TRBJ2-5|.
CSVEVAGAETQYF
TGCAGCGTTGAGGTGGCGGGGGCGGAGACCCAGTACTTC
>.|TRBV5-6|TRBJ2-7|.
CASSFPQSSYDQYF
TGTGCCAGCAGCTTCCCGCAGAGCTCCTACGATCAGTACTTC
>TRBD1|TRBV24-1|TRBJ1-1|few
CATSDPTGGKTEAFF
TGTGCCACCAGTGATCCTACAGGGGGTAAGACTGAAGCTTTCTTT
>.|TRBV7-6|TRBJ2-5|many
CASSLRTAQETQYF
TGTGCCAGCAGCCTAAGGACAGCCCAAGAGACCCAGTACTTC
>.|TRBV6-6|TRBJ1-6|.
CASRGFEGPNALHF
TGTGCCAGCCGCGGGTTCGAGGGGCCAAATGCCCTCCACTTT
>TRBD1|TRBV7-2|TRBJ1-6|few
CASSNQIGGDRGRSPLHF
TGTGCCAGCAGCAACCAGATAGGGGGGGACAGGGGTAGATCACCCCTCCACTTT
>.|TRBV7-6|TRBJ1-6|many
CASSLGAEANYNSPLHF
TGTGCCAGCAGCTTAGGAGCAGAGGCTAACTATAATTCACCCCTCCACTTT
>.|TRBV4-1|TRBJ2-6|.
CASSQDRQPSGANVLTF
TGCGCCAGCAGCCAAGACCGACAGCCCTCTGGGGCCAACGTCCTGACTTTC
>TRBD1|TRBV24-1|TRBJ2-1|.
CATSDPAGTGYNEQFF
TGTGCCACCAGTGATCCTGCCGGGACAGGCTACAATGAGCAGTTCTTC
>.|TRBV12-3/TRBV12-4|TRBJ2-1|.
CASSPSGLGDEQFF
TGTGCCAGCAGCCCAAGCGGGCTTGGGGATGAGCAGTTCTTC
>.|TRBV2|TRBJ2-1|few
CASSHYGSYNEQFF
TGTGCCAGCAGTCACTACGGGTCCTACAATGAGCAGTTCTTC
>.|TRBV5-1|TRBJ2-1|.
CASSQLPRNNEQFF
TGCGCCAGCAGCCAATTACCCCGTAACAATGAGCAGTTCTTC
>.|TRBV19|TRBJ1-1|few
CASRTGPNTEAFF
TGTGCCAGTAGAACAGGGCCGAACACTGAAGCTTTCTTT
>.|TRBV5-6|TRBJ1-4|few
CASSLTPGRGLMKEKLFF
TGTGCCAGCAGCTTGACGCCGGGCAGGGGCTTGATGAAGGAAAAACTGTTTTTT